This T cell receptor (beta chain) was recovered during a study of T cell responses to AZD1222 COVID-19 vaccine. Study conclusions and caveats: Vaccine-associated CD4 TCRs ranged over spike, dominating at 160-218 and 743-854. Targets within unmutated variant regions were reportedly found for nearly half of spike-specific TCRs. After two AZD1222 doses, spike-specific TCR breadth and depth rose versus day 0.

CDR1 SGHAT and CDR2 FQNNGV come from the germline V gene. CDR3 length: 16 amino acids. Trimming pared 1 base from V and 2 bases from J, leaving 15 bases between. The repertoire was sequenced with immunoSEQ multiplex PCR; TCRdb's copy has only in-frame clones and lacks some. The data hold over 150,000 clones, with 85% to 95% observed a single time. Remarks on this clone: Its antigen remains unknown.

This sequence was found in an adult who received the MenACWY meningococcal vaccine as a control. The chain carries TRBV11-2 and TRBJ2-7; D may correspond to TRBD1 or TRBD2 (5 bases each). The sample here was peripheral blood, taken 28 days after the second dose of the MenACWY control vaccine. The CDR3 DNA is TGTGCCAGCAGCTTAGCTCTAGGGGACCCCGCCTACGAGCAGTACTTC. It codes for CASSLALGDPAYEQYF.